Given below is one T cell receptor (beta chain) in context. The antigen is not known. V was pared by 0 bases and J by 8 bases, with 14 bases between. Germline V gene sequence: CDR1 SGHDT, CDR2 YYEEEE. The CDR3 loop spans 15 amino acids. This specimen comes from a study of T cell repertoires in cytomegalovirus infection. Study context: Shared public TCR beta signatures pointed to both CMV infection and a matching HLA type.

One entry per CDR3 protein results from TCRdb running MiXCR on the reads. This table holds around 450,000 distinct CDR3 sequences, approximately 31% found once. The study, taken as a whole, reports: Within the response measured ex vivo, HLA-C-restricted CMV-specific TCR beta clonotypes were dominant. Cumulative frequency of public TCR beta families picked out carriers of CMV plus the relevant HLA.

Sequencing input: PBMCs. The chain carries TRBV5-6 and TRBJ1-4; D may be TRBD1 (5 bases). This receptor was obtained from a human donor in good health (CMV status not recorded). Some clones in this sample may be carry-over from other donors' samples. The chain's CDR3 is CASSLGGGRGEKLFF. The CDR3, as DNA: TGTGCCAGCAGCTTGGGGGGGGGAAGAGGAGAAAAACTGTTTTTT.